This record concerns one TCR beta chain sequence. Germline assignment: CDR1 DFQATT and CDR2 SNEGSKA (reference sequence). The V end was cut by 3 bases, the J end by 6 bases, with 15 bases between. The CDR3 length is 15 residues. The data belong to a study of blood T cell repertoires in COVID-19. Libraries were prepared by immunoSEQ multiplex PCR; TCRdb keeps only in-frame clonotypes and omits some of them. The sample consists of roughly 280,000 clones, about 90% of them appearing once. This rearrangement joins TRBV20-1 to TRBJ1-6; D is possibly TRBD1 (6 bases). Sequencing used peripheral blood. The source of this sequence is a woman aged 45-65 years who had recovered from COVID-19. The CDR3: CSASKVEGGNSPLHF. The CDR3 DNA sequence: TGCAGTGCTAGTAAGGTAGAAGGGGGTAATTCACCCCTCCACTTT.